Listed below are T cell receptor beta chains from one sample, sequenced in a study of beta chain features in type 1 diabetes. Sequenced by immunoSEQ multiplex PCR; TCRdb stores in-frame clones only, minus some. In the table there are nearly 250,000 clones, around 68% of which are singletons. The sequencing sample was made of naive CD4+ T cells from blood. The receptors were sampled from a young man in good health. Each CDR3 is given with its conserved first and last residue. The D gene is left open where the match is weak. A clone size is listed for some rows: how often the clone was seen (once, few, many), or a class if it is expanded.

V gene	clone size	D gene	J gene	CDR3 protein	CDR3 DNA
TRBV18	-	-	TRBJ2-7	CASSPARASQTEQYF	TGTGCCAGCTCACCGGCAAGGGCTAGTCAAACCGAGCAGTACTTC
TRBV7-9	-	TRBD2	TRBJ2-3	CASSPSGSTDTQYF	TGTGCCAGCAGCCCTAGCGGCTCCACAGATACGCAGTATTTT
TRBV5-6	-	TRBD1	TRBJ2-5	CASRDRITQETQYF	TGTGCCAGTCGGGACAGAATAACCCAAGAGACCCAGTACTTC
TRBV25-1	few	-	TRBJ2-7	CASSELGIAQYF	TGTGCCAGCAGTGAATTAGGAATAGCGCAGTACTTC
TRBV9	few	-	TRBJ2-1	CASSVDLGSYNEQFF	TGTGCCAGCAGCGTCGACCTGGGCTCCTACAATGAGCAGTTCTTC
TRBV7-9	-	-	TRBJ2-7	CASSRQLGARNEQYF	TGTGCCAGCAGCCGCCAGTTGGGGGCGAGAAACGAGCAGTACTTC
TRBV30	once	TRBD1	TRBJ1-2	CAWADGQDYGYTF	TGTGCCTGGGCCGACGGACAGGACTATGGCTACACCTTC
TRBV11-2	-	-	TRBJ2-5	CASSSGPTSGETQYF	TGTGCCAGCAGCTCCGGCCCGACTAGTGGCGAGACCCAGTACTTC
TRBV9	-	-	TRBJ2-1	CASSPWSGGLINEQFF	TGTGCCAGCAGCCCTTGGTCAGGCGGCTTAATCAATGAGCAGTTCTTC
TRBV5-4	-	-	TRBJ1-1	CASSLDTNTEAFF	TGTGCCAGCAGCTTAGACACGAACACTGAAGCTTTCTTT
TRBV30	-	-	TRBJ2-1	CAWSPGIHNEQFF	TGTGCCTGGAGTCCCGGGATACACAATGAGCAGTTCTTC
TRBV30	-	-	TRBJ2-7	CAWSRRAVRSYEQYF	TGTGCCTGGAGTCGTAGGGCAGTCCGGTCGTACGAGCAGTACTTC
TRBV7-9	-	-	TRBJ2-2	CASTPGPRTTGELFF	TGTGCCAGCACCCCGGGTCCCCGTACCACCGGGGAGCTGTTTTTT
TRBV9	-	-	TRBJ2-2	CASSVRDLNTGELFF	TGTGCCAGCAGCGTCAGGGACCTGAACACCGGGGAGCTGTTTTTT
TRBV18	once	-	TRBJ1-1	CASSPTSNTEAFF	TGTGCCAGCTCACCGACCTCGAACACTGAAGCTTTCTTT